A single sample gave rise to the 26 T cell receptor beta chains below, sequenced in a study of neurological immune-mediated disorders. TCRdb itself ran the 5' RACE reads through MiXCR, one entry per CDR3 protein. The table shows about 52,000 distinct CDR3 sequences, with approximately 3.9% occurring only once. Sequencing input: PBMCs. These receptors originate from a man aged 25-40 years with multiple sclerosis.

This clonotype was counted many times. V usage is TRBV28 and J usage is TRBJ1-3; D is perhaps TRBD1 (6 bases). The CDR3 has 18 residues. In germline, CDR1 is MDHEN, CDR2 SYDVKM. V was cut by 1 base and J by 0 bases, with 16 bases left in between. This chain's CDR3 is CASSLFSRQDSSGNTIYF. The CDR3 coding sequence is TGTGCCAGCAGTTTATTTTCCCGACAGGACAGCTCTGGAAACACCATATATTTT.

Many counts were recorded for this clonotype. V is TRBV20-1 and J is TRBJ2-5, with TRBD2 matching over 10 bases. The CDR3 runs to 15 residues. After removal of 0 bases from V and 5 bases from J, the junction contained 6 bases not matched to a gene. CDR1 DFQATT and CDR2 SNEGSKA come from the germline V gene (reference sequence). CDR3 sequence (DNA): TGCAGTGCTAGAGACGGTAGCGGGGGGTGGGAGACCCAGTACTTC. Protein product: CSARDGSGGWETQYF.

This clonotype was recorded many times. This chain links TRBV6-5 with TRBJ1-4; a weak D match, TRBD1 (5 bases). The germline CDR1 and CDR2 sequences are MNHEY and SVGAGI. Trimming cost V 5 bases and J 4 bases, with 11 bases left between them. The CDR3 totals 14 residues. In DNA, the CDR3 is TGTGCCAGCAGTCCCGGGACGCTTAATGAAAAACTGTTTTTT. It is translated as CASSPGTLNEKLFF.

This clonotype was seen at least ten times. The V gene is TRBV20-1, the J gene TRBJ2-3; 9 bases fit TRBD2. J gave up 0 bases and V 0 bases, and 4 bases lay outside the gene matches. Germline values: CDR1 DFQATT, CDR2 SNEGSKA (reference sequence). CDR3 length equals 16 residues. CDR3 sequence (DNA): TGCAGTGCTAGAGATCCTAGCGGGGCTAGCACAGATACGCAGTATTTT. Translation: CSARDPSGASTDTQYF.

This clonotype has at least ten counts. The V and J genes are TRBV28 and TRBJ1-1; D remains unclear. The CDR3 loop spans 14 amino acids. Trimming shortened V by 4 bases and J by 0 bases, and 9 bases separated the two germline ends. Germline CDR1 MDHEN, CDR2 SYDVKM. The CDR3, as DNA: TGTGCCAGCAGTTCCCCGGGAATGAACACTGAAGCTTTCTTT. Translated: CASSSPGMNTEAFF.

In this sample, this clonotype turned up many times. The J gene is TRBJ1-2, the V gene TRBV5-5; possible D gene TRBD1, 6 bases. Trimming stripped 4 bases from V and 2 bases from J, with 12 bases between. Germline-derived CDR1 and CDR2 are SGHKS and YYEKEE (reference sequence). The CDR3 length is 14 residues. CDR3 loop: CASSRRGDNYGYTF. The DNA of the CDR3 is TGTGCCAGCAGCCGCAGGGGTGACAACTATGGCTACACCTTC.

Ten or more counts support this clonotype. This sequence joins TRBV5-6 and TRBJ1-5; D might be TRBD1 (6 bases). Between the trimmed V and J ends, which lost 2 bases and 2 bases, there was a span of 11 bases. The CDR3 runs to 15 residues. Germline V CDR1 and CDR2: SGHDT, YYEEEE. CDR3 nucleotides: TGTGCCAGCAGCTTAGGGGGTCTGGGCAATCAGCCCCAGCATTTT. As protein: CASSLGGLGNQPQHF.

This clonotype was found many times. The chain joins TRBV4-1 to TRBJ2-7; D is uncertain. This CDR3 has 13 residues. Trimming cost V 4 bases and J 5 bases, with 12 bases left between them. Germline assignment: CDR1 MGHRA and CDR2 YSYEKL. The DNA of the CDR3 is TGCGCCAGCAGCCCCCTTGGCACAAACGAGCAGTACTTC. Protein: CASSPLGTNEQYF.

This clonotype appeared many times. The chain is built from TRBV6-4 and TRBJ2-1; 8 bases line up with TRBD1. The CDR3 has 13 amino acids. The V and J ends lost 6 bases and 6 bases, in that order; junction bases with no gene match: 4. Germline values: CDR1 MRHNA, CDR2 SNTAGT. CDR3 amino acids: CASSTDRANEQFF. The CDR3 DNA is TGTGCCAGCAGCACGGACAGGGCCAATGAGCAGTTCTTC.

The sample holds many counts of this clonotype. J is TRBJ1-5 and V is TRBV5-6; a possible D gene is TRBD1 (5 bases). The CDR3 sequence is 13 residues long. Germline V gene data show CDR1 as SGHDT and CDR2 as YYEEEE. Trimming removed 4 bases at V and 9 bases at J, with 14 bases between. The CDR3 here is CASSAGPGRPQHF. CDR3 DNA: TGTGCCAGCAGCGCGGGACCCGGTCGGCCCCAGCATTTT.

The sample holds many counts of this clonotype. DNA for the CDR3: TGTGCCAGCAGCTTAGGGCAGGGGGCCACTGAAGCTTTCTTT. Protein product: CASSLGQGATEAFF. V usage is TRBV7-6 and J usage is TRBJ1-1; 8 nucleotides agree with TRBD1. V lost 1 base, J lost 4 bases, and 2 bases stayed unmatched. The CDR3 sequence is 14 residues long. The germline V gene has CDR1 SGHVS and CDR2 FNYEAQ.

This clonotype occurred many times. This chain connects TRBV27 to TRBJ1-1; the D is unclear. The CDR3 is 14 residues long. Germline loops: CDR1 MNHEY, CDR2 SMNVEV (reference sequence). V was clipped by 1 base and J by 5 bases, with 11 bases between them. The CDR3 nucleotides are TGTGCCAGCAGTTTATTGGACTTCAATACTGAAGCTTTCTTT. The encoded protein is CASSLLDFNTEAFF.

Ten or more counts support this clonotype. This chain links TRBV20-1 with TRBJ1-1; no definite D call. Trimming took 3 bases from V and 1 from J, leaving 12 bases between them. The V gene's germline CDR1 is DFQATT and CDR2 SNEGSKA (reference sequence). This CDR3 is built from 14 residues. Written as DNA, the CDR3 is TGCAGTGCTAGTAGTGGCTCCCAGAACACTGAAGCTTTCTTT. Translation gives CSASSGSQNTEAFF.

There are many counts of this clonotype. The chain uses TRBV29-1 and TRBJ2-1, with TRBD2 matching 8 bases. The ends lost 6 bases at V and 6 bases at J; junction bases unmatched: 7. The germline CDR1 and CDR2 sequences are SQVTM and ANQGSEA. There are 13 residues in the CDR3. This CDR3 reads CSVAGTRSNEQFF. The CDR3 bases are TGCAGCGTGGCCGGGACTAGGTCCAATGAGCAGTTCTTC.

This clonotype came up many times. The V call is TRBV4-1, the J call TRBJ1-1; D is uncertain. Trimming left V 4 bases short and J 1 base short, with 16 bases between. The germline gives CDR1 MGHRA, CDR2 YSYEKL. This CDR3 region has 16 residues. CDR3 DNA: TGCGCCAGCAGCCTAACTGTCGGCTTCTCGAACACTGAAGCTTTCTTT. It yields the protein CASSLTVGFSNTEAFF.

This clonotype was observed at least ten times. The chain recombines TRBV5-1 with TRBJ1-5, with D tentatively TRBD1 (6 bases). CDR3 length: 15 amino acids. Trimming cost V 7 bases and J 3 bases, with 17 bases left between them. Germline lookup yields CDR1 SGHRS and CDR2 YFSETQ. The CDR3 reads CASLPVPGANQPQHF. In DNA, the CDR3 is TGCGCCAGCCTACCCGTTCCGGGGGCCAATCAGCCCCAGCATTTT.

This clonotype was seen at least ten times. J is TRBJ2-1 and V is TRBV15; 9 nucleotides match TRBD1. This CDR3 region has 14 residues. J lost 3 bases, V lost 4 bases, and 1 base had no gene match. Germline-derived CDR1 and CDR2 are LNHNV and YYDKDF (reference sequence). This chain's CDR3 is CATSKDRGYNEQFF. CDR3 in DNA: TGTGCCACCAGCAAGGACAGGGGCTACAATGAGCAGTTCTTC.

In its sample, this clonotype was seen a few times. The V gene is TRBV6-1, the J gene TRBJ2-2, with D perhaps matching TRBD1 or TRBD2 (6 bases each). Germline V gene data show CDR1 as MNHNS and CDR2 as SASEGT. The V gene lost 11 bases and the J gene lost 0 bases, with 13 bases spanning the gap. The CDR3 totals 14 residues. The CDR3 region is CAGGGTPNTGELFF. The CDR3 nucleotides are TGTGCCGGAGGAGGGACACCGAACACCGGGGAGCTGTTTTTT.

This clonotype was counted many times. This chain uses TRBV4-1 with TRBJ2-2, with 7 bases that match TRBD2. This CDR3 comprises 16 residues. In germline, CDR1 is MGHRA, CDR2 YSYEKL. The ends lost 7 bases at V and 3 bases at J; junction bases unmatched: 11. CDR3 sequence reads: CASTRLGGVDTGELFF. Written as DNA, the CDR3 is TGCGCCAGCACTCGCTTGGGGGGGGTGGACACCGGGGAGCTGTTTTTT.

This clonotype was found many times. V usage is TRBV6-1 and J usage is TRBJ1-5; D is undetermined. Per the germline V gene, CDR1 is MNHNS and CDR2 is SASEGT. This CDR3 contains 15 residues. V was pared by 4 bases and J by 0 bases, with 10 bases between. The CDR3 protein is CASSVGRYSNQPQHF. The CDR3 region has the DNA TGTGCCAGCAGTGTGGGCAGATATAGCAATCAGCCCCAGCATTTT.

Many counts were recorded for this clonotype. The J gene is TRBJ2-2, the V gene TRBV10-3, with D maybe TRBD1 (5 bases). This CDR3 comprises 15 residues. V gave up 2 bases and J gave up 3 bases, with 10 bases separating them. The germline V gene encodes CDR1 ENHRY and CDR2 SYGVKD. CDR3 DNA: TGTGCCATCAGTGAGAAAGTAGGGGACACCGGGGAGCTGTTTTTT. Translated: CAISEKVGDTGELFF.

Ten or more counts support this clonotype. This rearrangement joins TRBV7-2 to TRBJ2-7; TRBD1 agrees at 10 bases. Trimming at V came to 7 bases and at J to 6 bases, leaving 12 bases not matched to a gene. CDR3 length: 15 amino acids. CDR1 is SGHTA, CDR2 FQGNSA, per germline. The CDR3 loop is CASIPTTGGIVEQYF. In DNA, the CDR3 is TGTGCCAGCATCCCCACGACAGGGGGCATAGTCGAGCAGTACTTC.

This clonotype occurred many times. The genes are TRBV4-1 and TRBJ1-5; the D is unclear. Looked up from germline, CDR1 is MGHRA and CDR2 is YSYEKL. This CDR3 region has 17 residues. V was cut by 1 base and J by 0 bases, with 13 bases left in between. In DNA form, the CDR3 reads TGCGCCAGCAGCCAAGTTTTCGGCATAGGTAGCAATCAGCCCCAGCATTTT. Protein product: CASSQVFGIGSNQPQHF.

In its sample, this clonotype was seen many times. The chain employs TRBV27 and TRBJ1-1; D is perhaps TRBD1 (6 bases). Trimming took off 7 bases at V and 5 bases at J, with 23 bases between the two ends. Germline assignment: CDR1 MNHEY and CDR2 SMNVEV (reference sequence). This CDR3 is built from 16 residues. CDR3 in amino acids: CASTPLGKGVRTEAFF. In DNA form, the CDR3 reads TGTGCCAGCACCCCGTTGGGGAAGGGGGTAAGGACTGAAGCTTTCTTT.

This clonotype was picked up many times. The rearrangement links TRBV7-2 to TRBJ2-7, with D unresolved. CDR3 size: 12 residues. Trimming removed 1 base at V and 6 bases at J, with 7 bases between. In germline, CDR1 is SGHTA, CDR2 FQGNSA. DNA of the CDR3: TGTGCCAGCAGCTTAGGTCTCCCCGAGCAGTACTTC. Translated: CASSLGLPEQYF.

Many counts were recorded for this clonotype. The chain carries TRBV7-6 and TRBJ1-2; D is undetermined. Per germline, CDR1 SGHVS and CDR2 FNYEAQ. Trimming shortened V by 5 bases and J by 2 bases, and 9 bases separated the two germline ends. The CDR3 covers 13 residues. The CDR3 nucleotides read TGTGCCAGCAGCGCCCAGGAAAACTATGGCTACACCTTC. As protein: CASSAQENYGYTF.